This T cell receptor (beta chain) was documented in a study of patients and donors after allogeneic stem cell transplantation. TCRdb recomputed calls from the RT-PCR reads with MiXCR, one row per CDR3 protein. This table holds approximately 250,000 distinct CDR3 sequences, 13% to 15% found once. Germline values: CDR1 SGHRS, CDR2 YFSETQ. This CDR3 has 13 residues. V shed 0 bases and J shed 3 bases, with 4 bases lying between them. This clonotype was detected only a few times. The clonotype was recovered from a human donor who was either an allogeneic HSCT recipient or a stem cell or donor lymphocyte infusion donor (not recorded which). It is not recorded whose cells these are; they may come from a transplant donor. Material: blood, either unsorted or a sorted T cell fraction (not recorded which). The chain carries TRBV5-1 and TRBJ2-1, with no clear D. The CDR3 spells CASSLAVYNEQFF. As DNA, the CDR3 is TGCGCCAGCAGCTTGGCGGTCTACAATGAGCAGTTCTTC.